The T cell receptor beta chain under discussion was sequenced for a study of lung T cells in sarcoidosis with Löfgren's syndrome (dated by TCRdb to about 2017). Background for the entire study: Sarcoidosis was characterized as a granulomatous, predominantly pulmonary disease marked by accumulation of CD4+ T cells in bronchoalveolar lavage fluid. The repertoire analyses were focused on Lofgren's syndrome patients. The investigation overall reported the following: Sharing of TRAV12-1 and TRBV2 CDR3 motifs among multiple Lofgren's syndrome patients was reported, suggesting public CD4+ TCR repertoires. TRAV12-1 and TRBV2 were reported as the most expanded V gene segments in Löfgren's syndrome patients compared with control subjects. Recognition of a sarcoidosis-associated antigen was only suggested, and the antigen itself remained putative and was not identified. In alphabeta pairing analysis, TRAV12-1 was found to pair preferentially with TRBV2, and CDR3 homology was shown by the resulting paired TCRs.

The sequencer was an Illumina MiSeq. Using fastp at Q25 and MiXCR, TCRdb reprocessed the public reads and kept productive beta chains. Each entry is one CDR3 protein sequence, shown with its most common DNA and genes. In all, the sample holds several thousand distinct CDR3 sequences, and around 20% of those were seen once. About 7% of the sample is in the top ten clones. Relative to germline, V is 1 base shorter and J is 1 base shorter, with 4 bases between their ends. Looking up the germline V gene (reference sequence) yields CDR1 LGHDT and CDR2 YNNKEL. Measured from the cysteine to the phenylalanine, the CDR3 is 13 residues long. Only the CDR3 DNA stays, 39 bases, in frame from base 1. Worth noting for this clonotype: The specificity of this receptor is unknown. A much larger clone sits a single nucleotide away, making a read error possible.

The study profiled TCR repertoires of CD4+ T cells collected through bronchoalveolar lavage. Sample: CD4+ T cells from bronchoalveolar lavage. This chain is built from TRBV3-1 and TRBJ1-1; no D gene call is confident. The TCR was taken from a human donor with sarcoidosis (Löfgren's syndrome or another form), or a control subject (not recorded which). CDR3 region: CASSQVKNTEAFF. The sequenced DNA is TGTGCCAGCAGCCAAGTAAAGAACACTGAAGCTTTCTTT. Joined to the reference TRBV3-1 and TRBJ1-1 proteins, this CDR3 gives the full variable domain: DTAVSQTPKYLVTQMGNDKSIKCEQNLGHDTMYWYKQDSKKFLKIMFSYNNKELIINETVPNRFSPKSPDKAHLNLHINSLELGDSAVYFCASSQVKNTEAFFGQGTRLTVV.